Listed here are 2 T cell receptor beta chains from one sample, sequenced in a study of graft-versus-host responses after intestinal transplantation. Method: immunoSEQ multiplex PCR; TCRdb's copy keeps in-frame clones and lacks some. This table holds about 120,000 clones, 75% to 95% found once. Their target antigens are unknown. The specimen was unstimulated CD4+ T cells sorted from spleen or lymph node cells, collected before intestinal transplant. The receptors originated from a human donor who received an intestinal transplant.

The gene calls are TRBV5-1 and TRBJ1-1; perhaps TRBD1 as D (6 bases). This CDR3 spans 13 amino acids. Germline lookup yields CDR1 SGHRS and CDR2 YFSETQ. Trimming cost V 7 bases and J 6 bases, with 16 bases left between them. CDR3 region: CASARTGSAEAFF. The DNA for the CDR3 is TGCGCCAGCGCCCGAACAGGGTCCGCTGAAGCTTTCTTT.

In DNA, the CDR3 is TGTGCCAGCACGCGAACCGGATGGACAGGGGGCTTTGGGGCCAACGTCCTGACTTTC. Residues: CASTRTGWTGGFGANVLTF. V and J are TRBV28 and TRBJ2-6; 11 positions agree with TRBD1. V shed 7 bases and J 3 bases; nucleotides not matched to a gene: 14. Germline assignment: CDR1 MDHEN and CDR2 SYDVKM. This CDR3 is 19 amino acids long.